This paragraph reports one T cell receptor (beta chain). The data were obtained in a study of Ad26.COV2.S vaccination and SARS-CoV-2 variants. Treatment indicated: some 19 received Ad26.COV2.S at low or high dose, single or two shots; about 5 received placebo; per-sample allocation not given. Samples analyzed were those drawn on day 63 after the first vaccine or placebo injection. Deletions cut 0 bases from V and 8 bases from J, with 14 bases between. Germline CDR1 and CDR2: SGHNT and YYREEE (reference sequence). The CDR3 sequence is 14 residues long. The repertoire was sequenced with immunoSEQ multiplex PCR; TCRdb's copy has only in-frame clones and lacks some. The profile shows about 260,000 clones, 70% to 90% of them singletons.

This receptor was obtained from a person aged 18-60 years who received the Ad26.COV2.S COVID-19 vaccine or a placebo. The sample here was peripheral blood, taken in a trial of Ad26.COV2.S vaccine versus placebo. The V and J genes are TRBV5-4 and TRBJ1-2, with D perhaps matching TRBD1 (5 bases). This CDR3 reads CASSLAQGLRGYTF. In DNA form, the CDR3 reads TGTGCCAGCAGCTTGGCGCAGGGCCTTCGGGGCTACACCTTC.